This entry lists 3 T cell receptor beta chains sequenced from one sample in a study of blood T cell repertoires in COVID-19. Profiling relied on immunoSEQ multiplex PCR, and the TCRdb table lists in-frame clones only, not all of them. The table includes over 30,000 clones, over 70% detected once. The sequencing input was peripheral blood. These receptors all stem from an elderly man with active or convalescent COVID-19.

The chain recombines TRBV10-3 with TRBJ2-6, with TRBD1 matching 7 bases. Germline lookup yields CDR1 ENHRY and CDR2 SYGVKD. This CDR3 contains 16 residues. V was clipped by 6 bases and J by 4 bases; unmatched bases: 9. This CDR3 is CAISLRGPDGANVLTF. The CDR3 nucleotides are TGTGCCATCAGCCTAAGGGGGCCGGACGGGGCCAACGTCCTGACTTTC.

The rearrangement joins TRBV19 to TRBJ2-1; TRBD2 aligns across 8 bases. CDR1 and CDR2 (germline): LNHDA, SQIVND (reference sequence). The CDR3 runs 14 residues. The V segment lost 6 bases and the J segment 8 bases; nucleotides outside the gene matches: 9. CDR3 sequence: CASRLAGLRDEQFF. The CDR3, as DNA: TGTGCCAGTAGGTTAGCGGGGCTTAGGGATGAGCAGTTCTTC.

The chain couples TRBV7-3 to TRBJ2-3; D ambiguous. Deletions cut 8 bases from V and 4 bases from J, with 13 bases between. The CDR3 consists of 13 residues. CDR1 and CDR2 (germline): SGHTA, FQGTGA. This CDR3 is CASGRGFSDTQYF. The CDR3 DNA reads TGTGCCAGCGGAAGAGGTTTTTCAGATACGCAGTATTTT.